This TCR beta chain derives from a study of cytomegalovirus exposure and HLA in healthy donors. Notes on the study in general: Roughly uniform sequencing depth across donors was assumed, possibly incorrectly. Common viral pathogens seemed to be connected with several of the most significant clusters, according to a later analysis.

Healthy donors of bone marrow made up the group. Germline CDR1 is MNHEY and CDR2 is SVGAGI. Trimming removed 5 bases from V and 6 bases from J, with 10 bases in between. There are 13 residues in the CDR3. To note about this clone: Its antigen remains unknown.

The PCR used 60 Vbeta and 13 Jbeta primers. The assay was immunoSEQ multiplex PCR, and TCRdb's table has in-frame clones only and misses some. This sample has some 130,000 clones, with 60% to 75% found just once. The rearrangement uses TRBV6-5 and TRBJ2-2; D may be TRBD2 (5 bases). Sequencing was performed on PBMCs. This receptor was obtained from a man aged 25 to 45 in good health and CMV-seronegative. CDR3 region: CASSPRGPGELFF. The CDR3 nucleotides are TGTGCCAGCAGTCCCCGCGGGCCCGGGGAGCTGTTTTTT.